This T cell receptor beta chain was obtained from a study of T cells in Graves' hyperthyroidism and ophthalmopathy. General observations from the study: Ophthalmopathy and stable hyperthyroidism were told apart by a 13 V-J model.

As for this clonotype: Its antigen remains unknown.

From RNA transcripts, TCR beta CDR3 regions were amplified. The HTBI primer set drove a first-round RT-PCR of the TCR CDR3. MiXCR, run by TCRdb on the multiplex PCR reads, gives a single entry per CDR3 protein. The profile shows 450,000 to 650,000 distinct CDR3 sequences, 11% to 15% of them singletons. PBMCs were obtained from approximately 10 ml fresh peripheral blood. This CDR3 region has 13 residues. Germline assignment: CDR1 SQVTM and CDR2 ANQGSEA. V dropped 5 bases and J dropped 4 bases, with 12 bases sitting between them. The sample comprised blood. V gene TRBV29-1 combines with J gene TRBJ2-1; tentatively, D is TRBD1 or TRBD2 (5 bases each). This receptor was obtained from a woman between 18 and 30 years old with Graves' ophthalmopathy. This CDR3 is CSVMGRKYNEQFF. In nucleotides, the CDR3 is TGCAGCGTTATGGGACGGAAATACAATGAGCAGTTCTTC.